This TCR beta chain was recorded in a study of vaccination and CD4 T cells after COVID-19 (dated by TCRdb to between 2021 and 2022). In terms of the full investigation: Convalescent patients had a positive SARS-CoV-2 result on nasal swab PCR, and of these patients, fewer than ten had mild disease and one had severe disease. Six males and four females were included in the convalescent cohort, with two Hispanic individuals, seven Caucasians, two Asians and one multiracial person represented. Participants received two doses of either the Pfizer-BioNTech BNT162b2 vaccine (n=8) or the Moderna mRNA-1273 vaccine (n=2). Post-COVID blood samples from convalescent patients were collected a median of roughly 100 days after diagnosis, with a range of roughly 30 to 170 days. Post-vaccine blood samples were obtained a median of around 67 days after the second vaccine dose, with a range of roughly 14 to 241 days. Overlapping spike peptide pools from SARS-CoV-2 and from the common cold coronaviruses HCoV-NL63, HCoV-OC43 and HCoV-229E were used as culture stimuli. As controls, cultures received a CEFX viral epitope pool (the positive control), an HIV-1 Nef peptide pool (the negative control), or no peptide at all. In over 8 COVID-19 convalescent patients and 4 infection-naive healthy vaccine recipients, the spike-specific CD4+ TCR repertoire before mRNA vaccination was compared with the repertoire after mRNA vaccination. General findings and caveats noted by the study authors: Of the vaccine-specific clones in convalescent patients, 304 of 307, or nearly all, reacted only to SARS-CoV-2 spike and did not cross-react with common cold coronaviruses. An increase in the median number of SARS-CoV-2-reactive clonotypes from 20 to 25 after infection to a few dozen after vaccination was observed, but the change was not found to be significant. The study included relatively few convalescent patients and did not analyze early timepoints after natural infection. In convalescent patients, a median around 85% of post-vaccine SARS-CoV-2-reactive clones were detected only after vaccination, and vaccine-specific priming was suggested by this finding.

The CDR3 covers 16 residues, taking in both the cysteine and the phenylalanine. Only CDR3 DNA is held: 48 bases, read in frame from base 1. After removal of 1 base from V and 8 bases from J, the junction retains 14 bases not matched to a gene. In the germline V gene (reference sequence), CDR1 corresponds to DFQATT and CDR2 to SNEGSKA. The method was PCR. DNA from cultured CD4+ T cells was subjected to TCR sequencing with the Oncomine TCR Beta short-read assay at the Johns Hopkins FTIC core. The QIAamp micro DNA kit was used to extract genomic DNA from the cultured CD4+ T cells. Oncomine TCR Beta libraries from cultured CD4+ T cells were pooled using unique dual indexes and sequenced on an Illumina iSeq 100. The original pipeline was this. Non-productive sequences were removed, and CDR3s that did not start with C, did not end with F or W, or were shorter than 7 amino acids were discarded. Antigen-specific clonotypes were identified with the MANAFEST web application by comparing peptide-stimulated wells with reference and other culture wells. For a clone to be called positive, the clone needed an FDR below 0.05, an odds ratio above 5, and a productive frequency above 0.1% in at least two of three replicate wells. Clonotypes that were significantly expanded in both SARS-CoV-2 spike wells and at least one common cold coronavirus spike condition were defined as cross-reactive. CDR3 homology was assessed with Levenshtein distances (stringdist) and unrooted phylogenetic trees (ape) in R version 3.6.1. The public reads were reprocessed in TCRdb via fastp at Q25 and MiXCR, keeping in-frame beta chains. Rows are combined by CDR3 protein, so each entry shows the most common genes and DNA. Clone size and V and J calls follow TCRdb, not the original study. The sample table records over 10,000 distinct CDR3 sequences; less than 55% of these occur just once. Under 25% of the sample goes to the ten largest clones.

Notes on this clonotype: Its antigen has not been determined. Base qualities are not at hand, and no much larger clone is one base apart.

Explained via the paper, the treatment or condition label denotes: approximately 10-day PBMC culture with coronavirus spike peptide pools or control peptides (ViraFEST assay). To expand antigen-specific T cells with peptide pools and then pick out the expanded clonotypes through TCR sequencing, the study relied on the ViraFEST assay. The convalescent patients' positive SARS-CoV-2 PCR tests were from March to December 2020, which was before the Alpha, Beta and Delta variants emerged in the United States. Each well held two million PBMCs cultured with 9 to 10 ug/ml peptide pools in IMDM containing approximately 5% human AB serum and around 9 IU/ml IL-2. Half of the culture medium was replaced with fresh IL-2-containing medium on days 3 and 7. Once the cells had been in culture for around 10 days, the EasySep CD4+ T cell isolation kit was used to isolate CD4+ T cells by negative selection. Ficoll-Paque Plus gradient centrifugation was used to isolate PBMCs from whole blood, and the isolated PBMCs were then either used fresh or cryopreserved at -140C. Triplicate wells were generally used for each culture condition.

This clonotype originated in a human donor with COVID-19. The rearranged chain carries TRBV20-1 and TRBJ1-2, and 9 junction bases match TRBD1. The sequenced sample was cultured CD4+ T cells from blood, obtained after SARS-CoV-2 vaccination. CDR3 loop: CSARVGTGRSVAGYTF. The sequenced DNA: TGCAGTGCTAGAGTAGGGACAGGGCGGTCTGTAGCAGGCTACACCTTC.